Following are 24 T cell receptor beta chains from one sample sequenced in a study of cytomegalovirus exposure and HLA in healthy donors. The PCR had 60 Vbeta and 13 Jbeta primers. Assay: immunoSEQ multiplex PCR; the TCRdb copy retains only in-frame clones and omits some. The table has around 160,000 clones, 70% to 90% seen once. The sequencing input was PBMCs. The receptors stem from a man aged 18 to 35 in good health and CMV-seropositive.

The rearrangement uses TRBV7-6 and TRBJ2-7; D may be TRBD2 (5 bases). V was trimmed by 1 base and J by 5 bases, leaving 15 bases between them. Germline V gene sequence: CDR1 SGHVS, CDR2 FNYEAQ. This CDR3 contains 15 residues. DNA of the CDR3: TGTGCCAGCAGCTTAGTTGGCGGGTCCGGCGACGAGCAGTACTTC. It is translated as CASSLVGGSGDEQYF.

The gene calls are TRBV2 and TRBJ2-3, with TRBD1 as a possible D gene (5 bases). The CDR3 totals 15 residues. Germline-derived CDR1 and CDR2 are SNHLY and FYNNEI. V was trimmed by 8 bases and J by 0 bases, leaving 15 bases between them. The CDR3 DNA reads TGTGCCAGCGGAACAGGTCCATCTAGCACAGATACGCAGTATTTT. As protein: CASGTGPSSTDTQYF.

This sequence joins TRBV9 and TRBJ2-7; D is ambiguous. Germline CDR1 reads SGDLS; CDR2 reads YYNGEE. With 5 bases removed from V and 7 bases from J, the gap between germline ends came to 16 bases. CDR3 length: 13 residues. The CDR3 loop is CASSNTPAEEQYF. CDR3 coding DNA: TGTGCCAGCAGTAATACCCCCGCGGAAGAGCAGTACTTC.

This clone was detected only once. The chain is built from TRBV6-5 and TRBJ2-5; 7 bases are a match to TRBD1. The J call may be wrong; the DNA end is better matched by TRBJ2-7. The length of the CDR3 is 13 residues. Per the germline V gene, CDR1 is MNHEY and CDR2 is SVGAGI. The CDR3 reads CASSHNRGYEQYF. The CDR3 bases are TGTGCCAGCAGTCATAACAGGGGATACGAGCAGTACTTC.

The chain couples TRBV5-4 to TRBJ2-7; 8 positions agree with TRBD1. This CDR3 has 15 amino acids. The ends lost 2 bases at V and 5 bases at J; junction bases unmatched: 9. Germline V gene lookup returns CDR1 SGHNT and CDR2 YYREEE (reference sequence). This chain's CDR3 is CASSFPDRVKDEQYF. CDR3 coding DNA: TGTGCCAGCAGCTTCCCGGACAGGGTAAAGGACGAGCAGTACTTC.

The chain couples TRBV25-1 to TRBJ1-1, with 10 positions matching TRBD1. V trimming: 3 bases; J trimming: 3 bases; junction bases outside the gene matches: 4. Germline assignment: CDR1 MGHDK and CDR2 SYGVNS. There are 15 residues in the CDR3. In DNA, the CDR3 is TGTGCCAGCAGTGACCCCGGACAGGGGGACACTGAAGCTTTCTTT. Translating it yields CASSDPGQGDTEAFF.

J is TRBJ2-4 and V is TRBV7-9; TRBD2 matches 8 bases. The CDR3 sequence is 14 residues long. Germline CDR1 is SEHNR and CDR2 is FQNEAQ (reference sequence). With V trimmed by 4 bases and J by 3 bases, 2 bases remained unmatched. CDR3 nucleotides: TGTGCCAGCAGCTCGGGGGGGGACAAAAACATTCAGTACTTC. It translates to CASSSGGDKNIQYF.

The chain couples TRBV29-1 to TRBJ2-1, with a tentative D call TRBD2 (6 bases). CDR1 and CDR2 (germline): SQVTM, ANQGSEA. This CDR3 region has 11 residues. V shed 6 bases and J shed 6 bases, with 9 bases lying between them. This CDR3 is CSVGDFNEQFF. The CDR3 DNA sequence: TGCAGCGTCGGGGACTTCAATGAGCAGTTCTTC.

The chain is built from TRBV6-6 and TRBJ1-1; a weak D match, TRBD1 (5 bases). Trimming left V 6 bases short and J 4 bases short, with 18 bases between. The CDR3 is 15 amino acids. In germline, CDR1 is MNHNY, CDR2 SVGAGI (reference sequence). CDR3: CASSPPGGDPTEAFF. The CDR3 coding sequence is TGTGCCAGCAGCCCCCCGGGCGGGGACCCCACTGAAGCTTTCTTT.

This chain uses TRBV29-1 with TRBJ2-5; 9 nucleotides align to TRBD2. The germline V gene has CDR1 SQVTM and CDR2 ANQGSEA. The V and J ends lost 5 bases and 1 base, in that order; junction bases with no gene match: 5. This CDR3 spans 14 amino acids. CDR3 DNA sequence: TGCAGCGTTCGGCGGGGGGGCGTCCAAGAGACCCAGTACTTC. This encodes CSVRRGGVQETQYF.

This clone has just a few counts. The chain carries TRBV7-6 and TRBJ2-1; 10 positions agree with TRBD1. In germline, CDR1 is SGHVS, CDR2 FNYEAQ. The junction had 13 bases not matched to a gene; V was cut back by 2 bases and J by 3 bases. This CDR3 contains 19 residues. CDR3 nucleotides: TGTGCCAGCAGCTTAAATCGCCCCCTTCGGACAGGGGGCTACAATGAGCAGTTCTTC. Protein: CASSLNRPLRTGGYNEQFF.

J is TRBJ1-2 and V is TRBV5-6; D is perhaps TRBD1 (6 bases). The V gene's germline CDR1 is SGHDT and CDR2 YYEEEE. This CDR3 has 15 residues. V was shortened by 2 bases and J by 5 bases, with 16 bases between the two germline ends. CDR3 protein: CASSLPTRGGYGYTF. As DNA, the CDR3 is TGTGCCAGCAGCTTACCAACGAGGGGGGGATATGGCTACACCTTC.

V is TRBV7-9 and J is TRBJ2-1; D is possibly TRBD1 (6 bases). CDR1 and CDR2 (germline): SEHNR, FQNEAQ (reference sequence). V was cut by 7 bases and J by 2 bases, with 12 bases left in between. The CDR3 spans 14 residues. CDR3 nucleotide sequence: TGTGCCAGCACCGAACAGGGAACCTACAATGAGCAGTTCTTC. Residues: CASTEQGTYNEQFF.

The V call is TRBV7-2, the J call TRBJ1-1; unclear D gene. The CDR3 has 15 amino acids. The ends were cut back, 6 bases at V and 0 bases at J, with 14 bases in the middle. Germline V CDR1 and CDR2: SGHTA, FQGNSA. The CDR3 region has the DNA TGTGCCAGCAGATCAATTGCACTTTTGAACACTGAAGCTTTCTTT. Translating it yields CASRSIALLNTEAFF.

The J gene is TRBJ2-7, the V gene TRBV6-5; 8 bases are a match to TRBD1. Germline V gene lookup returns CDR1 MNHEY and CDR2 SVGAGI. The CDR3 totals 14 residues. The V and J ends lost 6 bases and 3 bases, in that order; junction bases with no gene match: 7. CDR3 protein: CASSTGTGLYEQYF. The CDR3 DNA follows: TGTGCCAGCAGCACCGGGACAGGACTCTACGAGCAGTACTTC.

CDR3 bases: TGCGCCAGCACCCGCTCTGACGCGGGGCGGCAGTACTTC. It is translated as CASTRSDAGRQYF. V usage is TRBV5-1 and J usage is TRBJ2-7, with D maybe TRBD2 (6 bases). This CDR3 is built from 13 residues. V lost 6 bases to trimming and J lost 9 bases, with 19 bases between them. Germline CDR1 reads SGHRS; CDR2 reads YFSETQ.

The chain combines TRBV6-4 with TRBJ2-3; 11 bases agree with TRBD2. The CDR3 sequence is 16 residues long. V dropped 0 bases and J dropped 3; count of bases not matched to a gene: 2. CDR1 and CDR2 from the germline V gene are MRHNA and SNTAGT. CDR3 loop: CASSDSSGGATDTQYF. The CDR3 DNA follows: TGTGCCAGCAGTGACTCTAGCGGGGGGGCTACAGATACGCAGTATTTT.

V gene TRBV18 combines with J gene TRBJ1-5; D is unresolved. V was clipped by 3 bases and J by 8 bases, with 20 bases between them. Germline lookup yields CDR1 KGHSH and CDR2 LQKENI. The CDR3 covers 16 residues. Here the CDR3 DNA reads TGTGCCAGCTCACCGGAGCAGCACCGGGTTGTGGAGCCCCAGCATTTT. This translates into CASSPEQHRVVEPQHF.

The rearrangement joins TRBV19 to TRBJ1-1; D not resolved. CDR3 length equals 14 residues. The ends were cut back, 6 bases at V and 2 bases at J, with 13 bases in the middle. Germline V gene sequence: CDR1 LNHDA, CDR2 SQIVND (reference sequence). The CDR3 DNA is TGTGCCAGTAGCTTTACAACCCCCAACACTGAAGCTTTCTTT. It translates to CASSFTTPNTEAFF.

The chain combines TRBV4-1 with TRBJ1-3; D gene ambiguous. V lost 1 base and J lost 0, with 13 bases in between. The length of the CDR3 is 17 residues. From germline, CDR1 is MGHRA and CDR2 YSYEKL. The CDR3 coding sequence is TGCGCCAGCAGCCAAGGGACCGGAGGCAACTCTGGAAACACCATATATTTT. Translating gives CASSQGTGGNSGNTIYF.

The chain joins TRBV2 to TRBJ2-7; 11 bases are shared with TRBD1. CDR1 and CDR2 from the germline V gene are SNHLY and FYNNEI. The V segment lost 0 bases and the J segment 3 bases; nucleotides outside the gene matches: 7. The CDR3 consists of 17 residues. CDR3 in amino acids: CASSEAHGTGGVYEQYF. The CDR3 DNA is TGTGCCAGCAGTGAAGCACACGGGACAGGGGGGGTCTACGAGCAGTACTTC.

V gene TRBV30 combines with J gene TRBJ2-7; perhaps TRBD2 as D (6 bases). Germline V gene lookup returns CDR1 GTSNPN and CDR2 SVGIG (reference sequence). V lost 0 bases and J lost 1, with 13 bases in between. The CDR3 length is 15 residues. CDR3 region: CAWSVESGESYEQYF. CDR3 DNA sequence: TGTGCCTGGAGTGTAGAGTCGGGGGAGTCCTACGAGCAGTACTTC.

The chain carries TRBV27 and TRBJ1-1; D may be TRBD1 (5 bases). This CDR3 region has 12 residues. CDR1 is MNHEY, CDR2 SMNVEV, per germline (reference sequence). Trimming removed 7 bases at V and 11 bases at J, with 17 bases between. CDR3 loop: CASMTSGLVAFF. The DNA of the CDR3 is TGTGCCAGCATGACCTCAGGGTTAGTTGCTTTCTTT.

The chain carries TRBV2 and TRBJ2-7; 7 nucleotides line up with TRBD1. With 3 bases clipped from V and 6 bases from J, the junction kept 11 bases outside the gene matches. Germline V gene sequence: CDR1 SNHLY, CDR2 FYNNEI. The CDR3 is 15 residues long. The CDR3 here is CASSEGDRAPREQYF. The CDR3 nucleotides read TGTGCCAGCAGTGAGGGGGACAGAGCCCCCCGCGAGCAGTACTTC. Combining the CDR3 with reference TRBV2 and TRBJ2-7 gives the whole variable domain EPEVTQTPSHQVTQMGQEVILRCVPISNHLYFYWYRQILGQKVEFLVSFYNNEISEKSEIFDDQFSVERPDGSNFTLKIRSTKLEDSAMYFCASSEGDRAPREQYFGPGTRLTVT.